This T cell receptor (beta chain) was captured in a study of T cell responses to AZD1222 COVID-19 vaccine. Study-level points and caveats: Spike-specific TCR breadth rose after two AZD1222 doses, and depth rose as well. Clonal diversity was possibly underestimated, and the donors were mostly white British, with more females. Spike-wide coverage was observed for vaccine-associated CD4 TCRs, with dominant responses at 160-218 and 743-854.

The CDR3 loop spans 15 amino acids. Germline CDR1 is MNHNY and CDR2 is SVGAGI (reference sequence). Clones were sequenced by immunoSEQ multiplex PCR, and TCRdb holds only the in-frame ones, with some missing. The top ten hold under 5% of the sample, which has around 80,000 clones, roughly 90% seen once. Investigators merged groups given second doses at roughly 4 or roughly 12 weeks. A word on this clone: Its antigen remains unidentified. Sequence at one end of the junction differs from germline and may be a read error.

The sequenced sample was peripheral blood, obtained 28 days after the second AZD1222 dose. This sequence was found in an adult who received the AZD1222 COVID-19 vaccine. The chain has TRBV6-6 and TRBJ2-2, with 12 bases aligning to TRBD2. CDR3 sequence (DNA): TGTGCCAGCAGTCGACTAGCGGGAGACACCGCGGAGCTGTTTTTT. Translation: CASSRLAGDTAELFF.